This TCR beta chain was retrieved from a study of cytomegalovirus exposure and HLA in healthy donors (TCRdb year 2017). Describing the broader study: A later analysis indicated that the roughly 130 validation repertoires were generated on the platform also employed for the 650 to 850 repertoires of the first cohort. The study aimed to test whether cataloging public T cell receptors could reveal signatures of past pathogen exposure. A separate validation cohort of over a hundred different subjects was used in addition to the approximately 700-subject first cohort. To predict cytomegalovirus infection status, the study brought together high-throughput TCR immunosequencing, statistical association of individual TCRs with disease status, and machine learning.

Preparation of the library involved the immunoSEQ multiplex PCR assay. For the original study's pipeline: A statistical classification framework was built for diagnosing cytomegalovirus status from the catalog of TCR beta chain sequences. This is the immuneACCESS table as TCRdb keeps it, with only in-frame sequences that have V and J called. A part of the clones is gone; compared with another copy, unresolved V genes explain less than half, and the rest is unexplained. V, J and clone size derive from that table, while D and trimming were established from the DNA sequence. A total of tens of thousands of clones appear in this sample, about 85% of them only once. The leading ten clones occupy less than 3% of the sample. Separate from the roughly 650-subject first cohort, the validation cohort of about 130 subjects was the group to which the donors belonged. What the research found in general, with its limitations: Across donors, most TCR sequences were observed very rarely, whereas some public TCRs were present in many individuals. The study gave a list of 150 to 200 TCR beta chains associated with cytomegalovirus. The authors suggested that the approach could potentially be extended to other disease states and immunological phenotypes. Subsequent analysis determined that TCRs grouped into clusters in the first cohort also showed a tendency toward co-occurrence across the 90 to 150 validation repertoires, and 85% to 95% of cluster scores exceeded 0. The classifier was reported to diagnose cytomegalovirus status with high specificity and sensitivity in both the original cohort and the validation cohort. In vitro tests confirmed that a few of the cytomegalovirus-associated TCR beta chains recognize cytomegalovirus antigens. A later analysis lacked HLA typing for the validation cohort, so it scored co-occurrence in that cohort across all 120 or so repertoires.

This clone came up a few times. Its antigen remains undetermined. Base quality data are lacking; no much larger clone is found one base away. V trim: 6 bases; J trim: 5 bases; unmatched bases: 13. Measured from the cysteine to the phenylalanine, the CDR3 is 17 residues long. Only the CDR3 DNA is retained, 51 bases long and in frame from the first base. The germline V gene (reference sequence) yields MNHEY for CDR1 and SMNVEV for CDR2. The rearrangement joined TRBV27 to TRBJ2-3; the junction holds 11 bases that match TRBD2. The sample comprised PBMCs. The receptor's source is a man aged 30 to 39 in good health and CMV-seronegative. The DNA is TGTGCCAGCAGCCACGGAATACTAGCGGGAGCGAAAGATACGCAGTATTTT. This gives the protein CASSHGILAGAKDTQYF.